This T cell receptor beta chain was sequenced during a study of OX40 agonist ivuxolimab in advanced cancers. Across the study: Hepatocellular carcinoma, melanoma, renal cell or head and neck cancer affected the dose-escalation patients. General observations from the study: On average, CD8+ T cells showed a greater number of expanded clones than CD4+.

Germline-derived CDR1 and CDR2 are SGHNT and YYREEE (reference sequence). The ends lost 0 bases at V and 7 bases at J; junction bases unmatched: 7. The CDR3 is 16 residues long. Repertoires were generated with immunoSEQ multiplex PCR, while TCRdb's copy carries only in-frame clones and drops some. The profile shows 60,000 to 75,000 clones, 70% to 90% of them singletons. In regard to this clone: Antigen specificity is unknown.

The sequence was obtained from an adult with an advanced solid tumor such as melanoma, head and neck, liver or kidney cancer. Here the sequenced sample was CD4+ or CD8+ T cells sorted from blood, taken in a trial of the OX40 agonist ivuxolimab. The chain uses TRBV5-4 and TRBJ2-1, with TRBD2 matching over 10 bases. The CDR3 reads CASSLAVGLALNEQFF. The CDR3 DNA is TGTGCCAGCAGCTTGGCCGTGGGACTAGCGTTAAATGAGCAGTTCTTC.